These T cell receptor beta chains were read from a single sample in a study of control samples from healthy donors and cancer patients. TCRdb keeps only in-frame clones here, not all; method: immunoSEQ multiplex PCR. The sample includes 95,000 to 130,000 clones, 93% of them seen just once. The sequenced material came from blood. The receptor set was obtained from a man aged 25-45 years in good health. Both conserved end residues are part of each CDR3. For some rows the clone size is stated as once, few or many, or as a class when expanded; others skip it.

v_gene	j_gene	abundance	CDR3aa
TRBV27	TRBJ2-1	-	CASSPQWNPYNEQFF
TRBV7-9	TRBJ1-2	-	CASSSGTQITNYGYTF
TRBV3-1/TRBV3-2	TRBJ1-5	few	CASSQGGNQPQHF
TRBV24-1	TRBJ2-2	-	CATSDNLPGELFF
TRBV28	TRBJ1-5	-	CASRVMNSNQPQHF
TRBV5-5	TRBJ2-5	-	CASSLVWPGETQYF
TRBV28	TRBJ2-5	-	CASRLAGVEAQYF
TRBV5-5	TRBJ1-1	-	CASSFHWTTEAFF
TRBV5-1	TRBJ2-1	-	CASSFEFTGSNEQFF
TRBV7-9	TRBJ1-1	-	CASSFWEGVNTEAFF
TRBV6-4	TRBJ1-1	-	CASSDSGDLNTEAFF
TRBV6-5	TRBJ2-1	-	CASSYDSRKDNEQFF
TRBV6-1	TRBJ1-1	-	CASSESAIMNTEAFF
TRBV6-5	TRBJ1-5	-	CASSPRDRGNQPQHF
TRBV14	TRBJ1-6	-	CASSQIAGNNSPLHF